The present TCR beta chain was sequenced within a study of cytomegalovirus exposure and HLA in healthy donors. The V gene's germline CDR1 is SGHRS and CDR2 YFSETQ. The CDR3 contains 14 residues. V was clipped by 0 bases and J by 4 bases; unmatched bases: 2. This clone was found a few times. Its antigen is currently unknown. Each donor was healthy, and each was a bone marrow donor. Whole-study findings and limits: Reportedly, cytomegalovirus status was diagnosed with high sensitivity and specificity. HLA-A and HLA-B allele assignments for most subjects were reportedly predicted accurately using TCR beta sequences. Solely CMV serostatus was available to characterize immune exposure.

Amplification used 60 Vbeta primers and 13 Jbeta primers. Here immunoSEQ multiplex PCR was the method, and the copy in TCRdb shows in-frame clones only, minus some. The data show 100,000 to 150,000 clones, approximately 80% seen once. The sequencing sample was made of PBMCs. The chain recombines TRBV5-1 with TRBJ2-3; TRBD1 aligns across 7 bases. The TCR was taken from a man between 50 and 59 years old in good health and CMV-seropositive. This chain's CDR3 is CASSLGQGADTQYF. CDR3 DNA: TGCGCCAGCAGCTTGGGACAGGGCGCAGATACGCAGTATTTT.